This T cell receptor beta chain was documented in a study of T cell changes during pregnancy in multiple sclerosis. This CDR3 has 15 amino acids. V lost 1 base to trimming and J lost 4 bases, with 11 bases between them. From germline, CDR1 is SGHAT and CDR2 FQNNGV. Some clones are missing from TCRdb's copy, which holds only in-frame ones; the method was immunoSEQ multiplex PCR. The table includes about 55,000 clones, more than 80% detected once. This specimen consisted of CD4+ T cells from peripheral blood mononuclear cells, obtained in the first trimester of pregnancy. This receptor was identified in a female donor with multiple sclerosis, enrolled in a pregnancy study. The chain combines TRBV11-2 with TRBJ2-1; tentative D call: TRBD2 (6 bases). The DNA of the CDR3 is TGTGCCAGCAGCTTAGTGGTTAGCGGATACAATGAGCAGTTCTTC. Encoded protein: CASSLVVSGYNEQFF.